The entry that follows covers one T cell receptor (beta chain) sequence. Libraries for TCR beta were made by quantitative 5'-RACE with molecular barcodes. TCRdb itself ran the 5' RACE reads through MiXCR, one entry per CDR3 protein. This sample has fewer than 200,000 distinct CDR3 sequences; roughly 18% occur once, and the top ten carry approximately 4.3%. The sample belongs to a study of CD8 T cells in ankylosing spondylitis. Trimming left V 6 bases short and J 0 bases short, with 6 bases between. CDR3 size: 13 residues. Germline V gene lookup returns CDR1 SQVTM and CDR2 ANQGSEA. The sequence derives from a male donor aged 10 to 30 with ankylosing spondylitis or in good health (not recorded which). Sequencing was performed on blood, either unsorted or a sorted T cell fraction (not recorded which). The rearrangement uses TRBV29-1 and TRBJ2-6; D uncertain. In DNA, the CDR3 is TGCAGCGTCCAGCACTCTGGGGCCAACGTCCTGACTTTC. Translation gives CSVQHSGANVLTF.